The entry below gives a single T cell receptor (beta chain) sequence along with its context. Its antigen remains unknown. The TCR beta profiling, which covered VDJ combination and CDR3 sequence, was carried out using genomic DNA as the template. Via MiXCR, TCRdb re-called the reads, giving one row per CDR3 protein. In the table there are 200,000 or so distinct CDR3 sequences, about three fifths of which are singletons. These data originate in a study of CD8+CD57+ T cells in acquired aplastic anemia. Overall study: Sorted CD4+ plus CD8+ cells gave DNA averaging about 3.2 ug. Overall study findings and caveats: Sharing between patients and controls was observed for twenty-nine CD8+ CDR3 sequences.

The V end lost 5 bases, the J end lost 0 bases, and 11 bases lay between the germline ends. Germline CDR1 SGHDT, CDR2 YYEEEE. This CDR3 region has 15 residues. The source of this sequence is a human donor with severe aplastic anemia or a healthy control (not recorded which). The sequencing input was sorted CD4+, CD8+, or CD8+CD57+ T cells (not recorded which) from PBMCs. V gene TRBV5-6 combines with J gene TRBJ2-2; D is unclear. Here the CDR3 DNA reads TGTGCCAGCAGGTCCATAGAGTCGAACACCGGGGAGCTGTTTTTT. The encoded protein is CASRSIESNTGELFF.